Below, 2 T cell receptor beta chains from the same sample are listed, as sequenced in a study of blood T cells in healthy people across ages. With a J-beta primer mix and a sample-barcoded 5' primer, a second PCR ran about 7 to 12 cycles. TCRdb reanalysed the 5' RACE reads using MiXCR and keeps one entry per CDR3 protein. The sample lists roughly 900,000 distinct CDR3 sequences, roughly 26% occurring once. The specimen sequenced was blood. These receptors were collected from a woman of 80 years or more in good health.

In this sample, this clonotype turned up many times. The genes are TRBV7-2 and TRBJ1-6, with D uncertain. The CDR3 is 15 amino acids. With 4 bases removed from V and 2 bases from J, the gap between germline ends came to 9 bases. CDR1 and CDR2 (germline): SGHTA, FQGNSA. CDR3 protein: CASSSQRPYNSPLHF. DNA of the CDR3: TGTGCCAGCAGCTCACAGCGCCCCTATAATTCACCCCTCCACTTT.

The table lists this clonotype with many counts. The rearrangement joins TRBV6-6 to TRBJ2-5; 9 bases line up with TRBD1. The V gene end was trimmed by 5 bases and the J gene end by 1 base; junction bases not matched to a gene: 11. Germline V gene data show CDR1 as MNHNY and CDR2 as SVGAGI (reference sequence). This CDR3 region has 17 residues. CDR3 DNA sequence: TGTGCCAGCAGTGGACAACAGGGGGCGGCTTCCCAAGAGACCCAGTACTTC. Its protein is CASSGQQGAASQETQYF.